These 8 T cell receptor beta chains originate from one sample sequenced in a study of T cell responses to AZD1222 COVID-19 vaccine. The method was immunoSEQ multiplex PCR; TCRdb's version includes in-frame clones alone and lacks a portion of them. Of about 73,000 clones listed, over 60% are singletons. The source was peripheral blood, collected 28 days after the second AZD1222 dose. The receptors come from an adult who received the AZD1222 COVID-19 vaccine.

This clone was counted a few times. This chain links TRBV19 with TRBJ2-7, with 7 bases aligning to TRBD2. V dropped 4 bases and J dropped 3; count of bases not matched to a gene: 6. Germline V gene lookup returns CDR1 LNHDA and CDR2 SQIVND (reference sequence). The CDR3 runs 14 residues. The CDR3 nucleotides are TGTGCCAGTAGTAACTGGGGGGGGGTCTACGAGCAGTACTTC. Translating it yields CASSNWGGVYEQYF.

The V gene is TRBV18, the J gene TRBJ2-3; 10 bases align to TRBD2. The CDR3 has 16 amino acids. From germline, CDR1 is KGHSH and CDR2 LQKENI. Unmatched junction bases numbered 4, after V lost 2 bases and J lost 2 bases. The CDR3 DNA follows: TGTGCCAGCTCACCAAAAGCGGGGGGGCCCACAGATACGCAGTATTTT. The encoded protein is CASSPKAGGPTDTQYF.

The V gene is TRBV20-1, the J gene TRBJ1-1; D gene ambiguous. Per germline, CDR1 DFQATT and CDR2 SNEGSKA (reference sequence). The CDR3 is made up of 11 amino acids. V gave up 6 bases and J gave up 8 bases, with 13 bases separating them. DNA for the CDR3: TGCAGTGCCCCGAGTTATTCCGAAGCTTTCTTT. It is translated as CSAPSYSEAFF.

The rearrangement uses TRBV7-2 and TRBJ2-7; D call uncertain. Trimming stripped 2 bases from V and 0 bases from J, with 11 bases between. The CDR3 is 15 amino acids. Germline-derived CDR1 and CDR2 are SGHTA and FQGNSA. The CDR3 loop reads CASSLRSHTSYEQYF. The CDR3 DNA follows: TGTGCCAGCAGCTTACGTAGTCATACCTCCTACGAGCAGTACTTC.

The V and J genes are TRBV15 and TRBJ1-3, with a tentative D call TRBD1 (6 bases). The CDR3 has 14 amino acids. The V end was cut by 1 base, the J end by 4 bases, with 8 bases between. Germline loops: CDR1 LNHNV, CDR2 YYDKDF (reference sequence). The CDR3 here is CATSRGRGGNTIYF. DNA of the CDR3: TGTGCCACCAGCAGAGGAAGGGGGGGAAACACCATATATTTT.

The chain links TRBV27 to TRBJ1-5, with a weak D call TRBD1 (6 bases). Trimming cost V 6 bases and J 1 base, with 16 bases left between them. CDR1 is MNHEY, CDR2 SMNVEV, per germline (reference sequence). The CDR3 sequence is 16 residues long. In nucleotides, the CDR3 is TGTGCCAGCAGCCCTACAGGGAGATGGAGCAATCAGCCCCAGCATTTT. Translation: CASSPTGRWSNQPQHF.

The chain links TRBV2 to TRBJ1-1, with no clear D. This CDR3 comprises 13 residues. The germline V and J ends were trimmed by 6 bases and 5 bases, with 13 bases remaining between them. Germline CDR1 SNHLY, CDR2 FYNNEI. The CDR3 DNA reads as TGTGCCAGCAGCTTGGTGGAGCAGACTGAAGCTTTCTTT. Amino acids: CASSLVEQTEAFF. Drawing the rest from reference TRBV2 and TRBJ1-1, the complete variable domain is EPEVTQTPSHQVTQMGQEVILRCVPISNHLYFYWYRQILGQKVEFLVSFYNNEISEKSEIFDDQFSVERPDGSNFTLKIRSTKLEDSAMYFCASSLVEQTEAFFGQGTRLTVV.

The chain couples TRBV3-1 (or the pseudogene TRBV3-2) to TRBJ1-1; the D gene is possibly TRBD1 (6 bases). The germline V and J ends were trimmed by 3 bases and 3 bases, with 11 bases remaining between them. Germline V gene lookup returns CDR1 LGHDT and CDR2 YNNKEL (reference sequence). This CDR3 has 14 residues. Here the CDR3 reads CASSQTDRYTEAFF. CDR3 bases: TGTGCCAGCAGCCAGACGGACAGATACACTGAAGCTTTCTTT.